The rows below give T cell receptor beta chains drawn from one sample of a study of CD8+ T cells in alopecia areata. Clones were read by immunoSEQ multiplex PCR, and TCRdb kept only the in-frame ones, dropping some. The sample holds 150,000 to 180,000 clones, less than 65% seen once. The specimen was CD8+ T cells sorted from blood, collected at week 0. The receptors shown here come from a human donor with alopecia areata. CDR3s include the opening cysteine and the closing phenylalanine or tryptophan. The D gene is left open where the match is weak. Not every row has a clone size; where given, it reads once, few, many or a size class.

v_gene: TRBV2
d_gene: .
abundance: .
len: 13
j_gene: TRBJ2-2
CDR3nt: TGTGCCAGCAGTGATCCAGGGAACGGGGAGCTGTTTTTT
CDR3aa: CASSDPGNGELFF

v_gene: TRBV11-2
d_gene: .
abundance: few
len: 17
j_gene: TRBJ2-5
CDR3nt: TGTGCCAGCAGCTTAGTAGGAGGCAGGGAAGAGGTAGAGACCCAGTACTTC
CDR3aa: CASSLVGGREEVETQYF

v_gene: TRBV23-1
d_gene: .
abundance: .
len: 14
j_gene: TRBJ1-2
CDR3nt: TGCGCCAGCAGTCAATCTATAGGGTCGTGTGGCTACACCTTC
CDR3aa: CASSQSIGSCGYTF

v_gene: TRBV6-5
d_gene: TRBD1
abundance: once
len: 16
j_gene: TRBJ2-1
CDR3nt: TGTGCCAGCAGTTCGGGGACAGCCAGCTCCTACAATGAGCAGTTCTTC
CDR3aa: CASSSGTASSYNEQFF

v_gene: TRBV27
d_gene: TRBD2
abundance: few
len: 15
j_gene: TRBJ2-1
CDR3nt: TGTGCCAGCAGTTTATCGCGGGGGAAGGGGAATGAGCAGTTCTTC
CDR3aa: CASSLSRGKGNEQFF

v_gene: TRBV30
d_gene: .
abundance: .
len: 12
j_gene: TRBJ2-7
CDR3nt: TGTGCCTGGAATAAGGGGAACTACGAGCAGTACTTC
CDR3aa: CAWNKGNYEQYF

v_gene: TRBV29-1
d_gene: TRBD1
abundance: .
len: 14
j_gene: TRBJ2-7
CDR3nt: TGCAGCGTTGAAGACGGGACAGGCTCCTACGAGCAGTACTTC
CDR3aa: CSVEDGTGSYEQYF

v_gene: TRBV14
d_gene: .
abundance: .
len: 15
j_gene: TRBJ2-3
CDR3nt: TGTGCCAGCAGCCAAGAACAGCCAGCCACAGATACGCAGTATTTT
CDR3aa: CASSQEQPATDTQYF

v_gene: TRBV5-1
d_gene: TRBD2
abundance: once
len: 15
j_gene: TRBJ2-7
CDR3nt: TGCGCCAGCAGCTTGGGACTAGCAGGGACGTACGAGCAGTACTTC
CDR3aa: CASSLGLAGTYEQYF

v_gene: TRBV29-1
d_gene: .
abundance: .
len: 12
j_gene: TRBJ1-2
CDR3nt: TGCAGCGTTGAACTACAGTCATATGGCTACACCTTC
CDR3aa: CSVELQSYGYTF

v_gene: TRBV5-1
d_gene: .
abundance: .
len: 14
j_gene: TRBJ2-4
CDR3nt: TGCGCCAGCAGCTTCTTGCCCGGGGAAAACATTCAGTACTTC
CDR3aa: CASSFLPGENIQYF

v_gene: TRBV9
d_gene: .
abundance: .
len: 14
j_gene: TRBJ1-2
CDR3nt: TGTGCCAGCAGCGTAGGGGACGGCAGTGATGGCTACACCTTC
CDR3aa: CASSVGDGSDGYTF

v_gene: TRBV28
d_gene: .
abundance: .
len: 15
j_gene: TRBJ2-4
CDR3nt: TGTGCCAGCAGCATTTGGGCCACGACAGGAAACATTCAGTACTTC
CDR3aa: CASSIWATTGNIQYF

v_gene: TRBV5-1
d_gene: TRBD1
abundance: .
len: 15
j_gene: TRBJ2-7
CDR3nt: TGCGCCAGCAGCGATGGGACAGCTCTCCTATACGAGCAGTACTTC
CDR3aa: CASSDGTALLYEQYF

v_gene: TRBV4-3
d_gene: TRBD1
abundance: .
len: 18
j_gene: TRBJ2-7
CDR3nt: TGCGCCAGCAGCCAAGGAGTTCTACGGGGACAGCAGACCTACGAGCAGTACTTC
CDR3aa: CASSQGVLRGQQTYEQYF

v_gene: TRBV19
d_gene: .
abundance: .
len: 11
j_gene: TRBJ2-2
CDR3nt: TGTGCCAGCAGGGAGAACGGGGAGCTGTTTTTT
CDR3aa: CASRENGELFF

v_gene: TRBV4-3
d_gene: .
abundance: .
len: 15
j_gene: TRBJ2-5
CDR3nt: TGCGCCAGCAGCCGTCGGTGGGCGCGGGTGGAGACCCAGTACTTC
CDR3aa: CASSRRWARVETQYF

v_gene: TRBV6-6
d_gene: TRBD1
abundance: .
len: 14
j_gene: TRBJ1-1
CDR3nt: TGTGCCAGCGGACCCGGGACAGGGAACACTGAAGCTTTCTTT
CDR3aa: CASGPGTGNTEAFF

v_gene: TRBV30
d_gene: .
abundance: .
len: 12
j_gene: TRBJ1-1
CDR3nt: TGTGCCTGGGAGCCGGGGGGCGTTGAAGCTTTCTTT
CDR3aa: CAWEPGGVEAFF